This T cell receptor (beta chain) was identified during a study of T cells in Graves' hyperthyroidism and ophthalmopathy. RNA transcripts gave rise to amplified TCR beta CDR3 regions. In the first-round RT-PCR of the TCR CDR3, the HTBI primer set was used. TCRdb called the multiplex PCR reads again in MiXCR, with one record for every CDR3 protein. The data show approximately 510,000 distinct CDR3 sequences, 46% seen once. The V and J ends lost 3 bases and 2 bases, in that order; junction bases with no gene match: 1. CDR3 length equals 13 residues. The germline V gene encodes CDR1 SQVTM and CDR2 ANQGSEA. General study findings and limits: Most thyroid clonotypes with frequency above 0.001 were detected in blood. Progression to ophthalmopathy was predicted a median of 6.5 months early.

With respect to this clonotype: What it recognizes is unknown.

Clinicians diagnosed patients from clinical symptoms, serum thyroxine and TRAb, thyroid ultrasound and orbital computed tomography. The sequence derives from an adult woman with Graves' disease, either hyperthyroidism or ophthalmopathy (not recorded which). The chain uses TRBV29-1 and TRBJ2-7; 10 bases agree with TRBD2. The sample consisted of peripheral blood or thyroid tissue (not recorded which). CDR3 DNA: TGCAGCGTTGAGGGGACTAGCGCCTACGAGCAGTACTTC. Amino acids: CSVEGTSAYEQYF.